This T cell receptor beta chain was found in a study of radiotherapy plus CTLA-4 blockade in lung cancer. Background on the study: With roughly a third of patients having disease control, objective responses were seen in 15% to 20%. Study-wide findings and caveats: There was expansion of tumor-derived TCR clones in blood after radiotherapy plus ipilimumab. How blood T cell clones changed early, along with interferon-beta, reportedly forecast response best.

V lost 2 bases and J lost 6, with 19 bases in between. The germline V gene has CDR1 SGHNT and CDR2 YYREEE (reference sequence). The CDR3 runs 16 residues. Focal radiation was given together with CTLA-4 blockade (ipilimumab) to patients with chemo-refractory metastatic non-small-cell lung cancer. Sequencing was performed with immunoSEQ multiplex PCR; in TCRdb, only in-frame clones are kept and a portion is missing. The repertoire holds around 59,000 clones, 65% to 80% seen once, with about 8% in the top ten. This clone was seen more than once but under ten times. Its antigen is as yet unknown. The chain recombines TRBV5-4 with TRBJ2-3, with D perhaps TRBD2 (6 bases). The clonotype was recovered from a human donor with non-small cell lung cancer whose response to radiotherapy plus ipilimumab could not be evaluated. The material sequenced was peripheral blood, taken from a patient treated with radiotherapy plus ipilimumab. This chain's CDR3 is CASSFSLVSGVDTQYF. The CDR3 coding sequence is TGTGCCAGCAGCTTCTCTCTAGTGTCGGGGGTGGATACGCAGTATTTT.